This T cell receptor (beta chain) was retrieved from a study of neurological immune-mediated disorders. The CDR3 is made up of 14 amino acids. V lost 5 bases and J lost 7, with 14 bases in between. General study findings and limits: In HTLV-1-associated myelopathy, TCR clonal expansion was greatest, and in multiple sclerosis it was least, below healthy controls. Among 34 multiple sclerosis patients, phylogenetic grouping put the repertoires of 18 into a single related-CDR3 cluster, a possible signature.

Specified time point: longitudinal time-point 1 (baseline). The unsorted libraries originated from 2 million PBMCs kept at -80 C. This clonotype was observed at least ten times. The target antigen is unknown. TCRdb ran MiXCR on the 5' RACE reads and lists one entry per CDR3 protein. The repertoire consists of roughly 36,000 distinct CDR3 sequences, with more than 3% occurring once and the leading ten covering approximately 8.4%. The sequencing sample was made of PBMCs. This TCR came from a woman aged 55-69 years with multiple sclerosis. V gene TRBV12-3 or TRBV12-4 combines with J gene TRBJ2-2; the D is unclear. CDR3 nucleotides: TGTGCCAGCAGTCCCCAGAGTGGGTTCGGGGAGCTGTTTTTT. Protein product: CASSPQSGFGELFF.